The clone carrying this TCR beta chain was counted between two and nine times. Looked up from germline, CDR1 is SGHRS and CDR2 is YFSETQ. V lost 0 bases and J lost 4, with 13 bases in between. CDR3 length equals 15 residues. This record belongs to a study of identical twins. Template switching added a universal primer binding site, and final cDNA carried unique molecular identifiers. MiXCR was run by TCRdb on the 5' RACE reads, yielding one entry per CDR3 protein. The repertoire consists of about 530,000 distinct CDR3 sequences, with about 20% occurring once and the leading ten covering approximately 0.5%. These same records also appear under a second study, on yellow fever vaccine responses in identical twins.

The source of this sequence is a woman between 18 and 29 years old in good health. The chain joins TRBV5-1 to TRBJ1-1, with D perhaps TRBD1 (6 bases). Sequencing used CD4+ T cells sorted from blood. The CDR3, as DNA: TGCGCCAGCAGCTTGGGGGGGCAGGGAGGCACTGAAGCTTTCTTT. This translates into CASSLGGQGGTEAFF.